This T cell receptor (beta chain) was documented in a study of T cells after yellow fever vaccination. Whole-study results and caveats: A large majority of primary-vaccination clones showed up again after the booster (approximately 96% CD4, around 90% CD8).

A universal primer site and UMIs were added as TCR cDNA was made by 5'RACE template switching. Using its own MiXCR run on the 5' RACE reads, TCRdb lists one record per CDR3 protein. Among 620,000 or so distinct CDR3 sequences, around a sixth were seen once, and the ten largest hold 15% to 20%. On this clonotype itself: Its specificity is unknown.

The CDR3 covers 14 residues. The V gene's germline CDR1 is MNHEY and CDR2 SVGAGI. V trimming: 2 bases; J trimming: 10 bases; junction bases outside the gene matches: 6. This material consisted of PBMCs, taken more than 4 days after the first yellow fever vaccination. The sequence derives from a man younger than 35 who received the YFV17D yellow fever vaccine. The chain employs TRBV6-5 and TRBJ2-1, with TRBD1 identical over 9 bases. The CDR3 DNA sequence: TGTGCCAGCAGTTACCCGGGACAGGGAGGCGAGCAGTTCTTC. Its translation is CASSYPGQGGEQFF.